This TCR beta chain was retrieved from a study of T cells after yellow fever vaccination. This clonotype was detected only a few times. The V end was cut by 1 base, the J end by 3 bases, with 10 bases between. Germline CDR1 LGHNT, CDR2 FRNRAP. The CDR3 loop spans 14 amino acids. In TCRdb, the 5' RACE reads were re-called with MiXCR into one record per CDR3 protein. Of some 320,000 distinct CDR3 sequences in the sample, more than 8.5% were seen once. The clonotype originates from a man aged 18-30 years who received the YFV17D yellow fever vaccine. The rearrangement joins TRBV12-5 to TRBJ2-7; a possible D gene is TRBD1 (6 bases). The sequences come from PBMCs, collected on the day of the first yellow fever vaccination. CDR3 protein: CASGLGSGVYEQYV. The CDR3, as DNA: TGTGCTAGTGGTTTGGGATCAGGGGTCTACGAGCAGTACGTC.